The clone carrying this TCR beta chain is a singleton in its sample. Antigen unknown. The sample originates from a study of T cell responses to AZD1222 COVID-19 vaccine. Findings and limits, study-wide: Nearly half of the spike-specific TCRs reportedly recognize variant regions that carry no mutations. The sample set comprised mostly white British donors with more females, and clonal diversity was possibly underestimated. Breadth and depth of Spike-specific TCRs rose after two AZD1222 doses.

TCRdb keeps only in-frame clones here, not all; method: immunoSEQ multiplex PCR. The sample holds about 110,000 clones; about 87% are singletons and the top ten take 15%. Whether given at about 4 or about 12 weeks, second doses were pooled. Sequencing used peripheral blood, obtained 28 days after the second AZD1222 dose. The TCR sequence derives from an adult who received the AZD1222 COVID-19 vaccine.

Here the CDR3 reads CASGRQSYEQYF. As DNA, the CDR3 is TGTGCCAGCGGCCGACAATCCTACGAGCAGTACTTC. The chain carries TRBV7-9 and TRBJ2-7; D is unclear. This CDR3 has 12 amino acids. The V gene lost 8 bases and the J gene lost 1 base, with 9 bases spanning the gap. Germline values: CDR1 SEHNR, CDR2 FQNEAQ (reference sequence).